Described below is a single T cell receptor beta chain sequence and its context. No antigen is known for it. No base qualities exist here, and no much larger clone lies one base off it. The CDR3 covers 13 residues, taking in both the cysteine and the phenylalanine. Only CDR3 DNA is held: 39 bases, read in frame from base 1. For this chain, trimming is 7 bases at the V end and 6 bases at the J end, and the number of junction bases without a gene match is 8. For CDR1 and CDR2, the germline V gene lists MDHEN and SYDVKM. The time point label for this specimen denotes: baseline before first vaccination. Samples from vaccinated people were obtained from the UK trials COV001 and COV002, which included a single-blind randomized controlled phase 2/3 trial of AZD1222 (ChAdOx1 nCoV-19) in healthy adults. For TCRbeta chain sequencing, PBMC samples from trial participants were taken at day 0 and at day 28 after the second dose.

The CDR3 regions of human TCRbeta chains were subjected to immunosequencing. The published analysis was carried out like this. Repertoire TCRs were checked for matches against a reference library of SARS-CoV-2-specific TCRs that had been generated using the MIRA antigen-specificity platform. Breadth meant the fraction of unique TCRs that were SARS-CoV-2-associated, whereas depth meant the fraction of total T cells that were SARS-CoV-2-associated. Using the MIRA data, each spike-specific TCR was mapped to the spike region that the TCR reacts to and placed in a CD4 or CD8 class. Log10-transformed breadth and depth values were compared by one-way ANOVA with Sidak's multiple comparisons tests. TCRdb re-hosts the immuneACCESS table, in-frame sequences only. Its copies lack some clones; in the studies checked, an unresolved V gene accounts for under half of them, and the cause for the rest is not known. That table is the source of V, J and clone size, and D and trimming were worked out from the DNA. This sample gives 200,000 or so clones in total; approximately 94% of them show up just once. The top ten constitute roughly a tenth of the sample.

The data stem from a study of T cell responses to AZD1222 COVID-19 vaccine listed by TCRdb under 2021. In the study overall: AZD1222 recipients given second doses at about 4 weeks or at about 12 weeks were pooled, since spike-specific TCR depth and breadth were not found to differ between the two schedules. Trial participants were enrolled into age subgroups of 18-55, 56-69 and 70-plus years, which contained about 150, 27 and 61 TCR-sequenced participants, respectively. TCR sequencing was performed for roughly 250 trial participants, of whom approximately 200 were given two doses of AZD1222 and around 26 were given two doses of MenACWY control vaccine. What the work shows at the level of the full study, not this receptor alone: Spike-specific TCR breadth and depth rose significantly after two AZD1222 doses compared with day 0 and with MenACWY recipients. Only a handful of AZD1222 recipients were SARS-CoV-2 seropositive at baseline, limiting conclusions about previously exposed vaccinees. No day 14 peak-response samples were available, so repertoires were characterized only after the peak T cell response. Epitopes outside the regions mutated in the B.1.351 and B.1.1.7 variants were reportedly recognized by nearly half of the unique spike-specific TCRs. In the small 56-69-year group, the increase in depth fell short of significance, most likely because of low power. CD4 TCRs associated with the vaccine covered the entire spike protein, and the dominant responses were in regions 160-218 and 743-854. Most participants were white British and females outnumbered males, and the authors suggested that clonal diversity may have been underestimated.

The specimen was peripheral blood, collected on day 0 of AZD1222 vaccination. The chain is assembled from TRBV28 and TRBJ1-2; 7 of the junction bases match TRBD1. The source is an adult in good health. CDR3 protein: CASIRTGVHGYTF. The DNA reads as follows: TGTGCCAGCATACGAACAGGGGTGCATGGCTACACCTTC.